This is a list of T cell receptor beta chains from one sample in a study of read filtering for tumor transcriptome and immune sequencing. TCRdb re-called the reads with MiXCR, one entry per CDR3 protein. There are about 58,000 distinct CDR3 sequences in the sample; 9% to 15% occur only once, and roughly 17% lies in the top ten. Sequencing was carried out using a population of CD138-negative cells sorted from bone marrow. All receptors derive from a donor at least 40 years old with multiple myeloma. Both conserved end residues are part of each CDR3.

cdr3_aa	v_call	j_call
CSAPARQNTGELFF	TRBV20-1	TRBJ2-2
CASSLDGSREKLFF	TRBV5-1	TRBJ1-4
CASSSQGRGYNSPLHF	TRBV7-8	TRBJ1-6
CASSSDQNQPQHF	TRBV12-3/TRBV12-4	TRBJ1-5
CSAKGDGEKLFF	TRBV20-1	TRBJ1-4
CASSLDYGPGYEQYF	TRBV7-9	TRBJ2-7
CASSKEGTEEYF	TRBV21-1	TRBJ2-7
CSVDSQGVNGYTF	TRBV29-1	TRBJ1-2
CASSTPGQGTYEQYF	TRBV7-9	TRBJ2-7
CASTATGYNEQFF	TRBV12-3/TRBV12-4	TRBJ2-1
CSADPTNGNEQFF	TRBV20-1	TRBJ2-1
CASSLGGGGKTQYF	TRBV7-2	TRBJ2-5
CASSSSGGPTDTQYF	TRBV6-5	TRBJ2-3
CSVATGVKNTGELFF	TRBV29-1	TRBJ2-2
CASSLEAGGRSTKNIQYF	TRBV12-3/TRBV12-4	TRBJ2-4
CASSPGGQANEKLFF	TRBV28	TRBJ1-4
CASSFGWQRVDQPQHF	TRBV5-6	TRBJ1-5
CASSVGTPNYGYTF	TRBV5-1	TRBJ1-2
CASSLVVSTNYGYTF	TRBV7-9	TRBJ1-2
CASSLGAKGVQPQHF	TRBV19	TRBJ1-5
CASSQWTNYGYTF	TRBV4-2	TRBJ1-2
CASTRTRNSNQPQHF	TRBV12-3/TRBV12-4	TRBJ1-5
CASSLHPRERSGTGELFF	TRBV7-3	TRBJ2-2
CAIRESSSGNTIYF	TRBV10-3	TRBJ1-3
CASGSLGDTQYF	TRBV12-5	TRBJ2-3
CATSVPGPGEKLFF	TRBV24-1	TRBJ1-4
CASSLGRNYEQYF	TRBV7-3	TRBJ2-7
CSARPGQAELTGNTIYF	TRBV20-1	TRBJ1-3
CSASDRRSYEQYF	TRBV20-1	TRBJ2-7
CASSLVIRSGANVLTF	TRBV5-5	TRBJ2-6
CASSPRDGSPYEQYF	TRBV18	TRBJ2-7
CASSRGGRQETQYF	TRBV2	TRBJ2-5
CASSFPPPWGRYNEQFF	TRBV12-3/TRBV12-4	TRBJ2-1
CASLPSGGVGAGELFF	TRBV3-1	TRBJ2-2
CASSEQDLYEQYF	TRBV2	TRBJ2-7
CASSHPGSSGEQFF	TRBV4-1	TRBJ2-1
CASSLDTNYGYTF	TRBV28	TRBJ1-2
CAWSPFRGSEQYF	TRBV30	TRBJ2-7
CSALATTSGETYEQYF	TRBV20-1	TRBJ2-7
CASERSYEQYF	TRBV6-2/TRBV6-3	TRBJ2-7
CASSPDSNQTQHF	TRBV3-1	TRBJ1-5
CSAETQGETQYF	TRBV20-1	TRBJ2-5
CASSSTGSGANVLTF	TRBV5-1	TRBJ2-6
CASTGQGYNEQFF	TRBV19	TRBJ2-1
CSARLPPGQGFSEKLFF	TRBV20-1	TRBJ1-4
CASARRGGSYNEQFF	TRBV7-3	TRBJ2-1
CASSPSGTGFGANVLTF	TRBV27	TRBJ2-6
CASRPPLHF	TRBV28	TRBJ1-6
CASSKPTRPYEQYF	TRBV6-5	TRBJ2-7
CASSFTGIGTGELFF	TRBV7-9	TRBJ2-2